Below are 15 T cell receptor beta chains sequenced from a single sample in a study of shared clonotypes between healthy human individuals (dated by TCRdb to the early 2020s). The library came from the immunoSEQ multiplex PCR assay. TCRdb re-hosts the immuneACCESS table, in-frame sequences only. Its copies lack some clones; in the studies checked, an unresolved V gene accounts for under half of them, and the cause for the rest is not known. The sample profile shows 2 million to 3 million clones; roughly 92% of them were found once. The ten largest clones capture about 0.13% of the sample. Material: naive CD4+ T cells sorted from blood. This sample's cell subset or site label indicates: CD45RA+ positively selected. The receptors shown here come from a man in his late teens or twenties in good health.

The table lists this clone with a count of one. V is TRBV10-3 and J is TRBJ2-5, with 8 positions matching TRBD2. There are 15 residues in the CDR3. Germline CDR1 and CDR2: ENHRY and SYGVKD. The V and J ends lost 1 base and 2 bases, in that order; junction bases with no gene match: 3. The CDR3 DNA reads TGTGCCATCAGTGAGTTAGCGGGGCAACAAGAGACCCAGTACTTC. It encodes CAISELAGQQETQYF.

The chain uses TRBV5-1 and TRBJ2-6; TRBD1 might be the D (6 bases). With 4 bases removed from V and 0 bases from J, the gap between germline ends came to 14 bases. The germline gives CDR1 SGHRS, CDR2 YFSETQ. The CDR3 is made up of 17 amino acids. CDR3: CASSTMDSSSGANVLTF. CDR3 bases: TGCGCCAGCAGCACCATGGACAGCAGCTCTGGGGCCAACGTCCTGACTTTC.

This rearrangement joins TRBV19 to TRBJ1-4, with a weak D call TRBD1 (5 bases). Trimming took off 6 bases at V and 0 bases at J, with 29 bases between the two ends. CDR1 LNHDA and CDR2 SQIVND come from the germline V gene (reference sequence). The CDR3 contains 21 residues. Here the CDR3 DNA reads TGTGCCAGTAGGTTGCCGGGGCCATGCATATATCTGGGGTCAACTAATGAAAAACTGTTTTTT. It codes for CASRLPGPCIYLGSTNEKLFF.

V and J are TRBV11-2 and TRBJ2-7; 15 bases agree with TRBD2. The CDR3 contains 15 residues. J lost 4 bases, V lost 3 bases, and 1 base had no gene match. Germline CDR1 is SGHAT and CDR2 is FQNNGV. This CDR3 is CASSFGTSGGYEQYF. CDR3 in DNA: TGTGCCAGCAGCTTCGGGACTAGCGGGGGGTACGAGCAGTACTTC. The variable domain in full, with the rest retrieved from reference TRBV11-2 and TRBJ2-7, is EAGVAQSPRYKIIEKRQSVAFWCNPISGHATLYWYQQILGQGPKLLIQFQNNGVVDDSQLPKDRFSAERLKGVDSTLKIQPAKLEDSAVYLCASSFGTSGGYEQYFGPGTRLTVT.

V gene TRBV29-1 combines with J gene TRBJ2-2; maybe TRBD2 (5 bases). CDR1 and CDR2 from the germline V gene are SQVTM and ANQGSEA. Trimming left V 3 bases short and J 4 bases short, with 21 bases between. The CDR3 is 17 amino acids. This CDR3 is CSVEDWRLGSGTGELFF. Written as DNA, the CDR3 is TGCAGCGTTGAGGATTGGAGGCTAGGGTCTGGCACCGGGGAGCTGTTTTTT.

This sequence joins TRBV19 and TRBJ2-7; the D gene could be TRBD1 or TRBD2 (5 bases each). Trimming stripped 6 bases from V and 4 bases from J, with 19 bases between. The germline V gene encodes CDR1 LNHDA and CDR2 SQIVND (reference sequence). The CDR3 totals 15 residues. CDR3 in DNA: TGTGCCAGTAGCCTAGAGGGAAGGGGCGGTTACGAGCAGTACTTC. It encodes CASSLEGRGGYEQYF.

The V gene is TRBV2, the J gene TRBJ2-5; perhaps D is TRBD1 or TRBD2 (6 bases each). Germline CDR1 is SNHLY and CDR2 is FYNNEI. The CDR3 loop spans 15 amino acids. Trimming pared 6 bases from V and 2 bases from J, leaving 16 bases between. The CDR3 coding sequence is TGTGCCAGCAGGATATCGGGGGCCTTACAAGAGACCCAGTACTTC. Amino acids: CASRISGALQETQYF.

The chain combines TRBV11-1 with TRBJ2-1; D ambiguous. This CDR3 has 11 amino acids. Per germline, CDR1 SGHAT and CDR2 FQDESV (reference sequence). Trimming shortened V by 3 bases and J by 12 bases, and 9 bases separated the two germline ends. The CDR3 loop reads CASSLGIRQFF. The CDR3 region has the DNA TGTGCCAGCAGCTTGGGAATCCGGCAGTTCTTC.

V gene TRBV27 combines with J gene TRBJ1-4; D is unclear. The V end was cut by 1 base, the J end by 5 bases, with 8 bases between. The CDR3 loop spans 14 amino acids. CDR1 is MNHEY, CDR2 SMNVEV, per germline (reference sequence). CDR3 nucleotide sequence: TGTGCCAGCAGTTTATACGGCCCGAATGAAAAACTGTTTTTT. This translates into CASSLYGPNEKLFF.

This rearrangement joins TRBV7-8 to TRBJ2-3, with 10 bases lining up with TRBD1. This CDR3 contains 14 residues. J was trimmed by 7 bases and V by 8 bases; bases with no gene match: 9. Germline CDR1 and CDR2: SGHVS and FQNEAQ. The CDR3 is CASGGGQGINTQYF. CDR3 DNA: TGTGCCAGCGGGGGGGGACAGGGGATAAATACGCAGTATTTT.

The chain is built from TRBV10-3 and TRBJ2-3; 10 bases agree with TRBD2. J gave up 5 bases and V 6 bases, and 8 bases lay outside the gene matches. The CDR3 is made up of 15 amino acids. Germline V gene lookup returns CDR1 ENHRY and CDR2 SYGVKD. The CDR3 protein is CAIRQLAGLQDTQYF. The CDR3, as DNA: TGTGCCATCAGACAACTAGCGGGGCTGCAAGATACGCAGTATTTT.

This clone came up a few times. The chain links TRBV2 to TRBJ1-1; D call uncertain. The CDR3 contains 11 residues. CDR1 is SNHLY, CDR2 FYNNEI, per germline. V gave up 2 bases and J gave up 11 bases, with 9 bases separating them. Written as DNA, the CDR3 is TGTGCCAGCAGTGAACGGGTGGGGGCTTTCTTT. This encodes CASSERVGAFF.

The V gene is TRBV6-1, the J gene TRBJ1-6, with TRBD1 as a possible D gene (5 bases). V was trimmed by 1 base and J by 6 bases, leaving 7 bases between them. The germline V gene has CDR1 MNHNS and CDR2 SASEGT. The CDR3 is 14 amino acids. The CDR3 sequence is CASSEGGINSPLHF. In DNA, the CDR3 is TGTGCCAGCAGTGAAGGGGGGATTAATTCACCCCTCCACTTT.

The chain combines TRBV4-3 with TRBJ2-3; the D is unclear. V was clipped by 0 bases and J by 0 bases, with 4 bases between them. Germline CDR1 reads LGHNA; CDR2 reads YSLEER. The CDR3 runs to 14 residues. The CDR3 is CASSQDISTDTQYF. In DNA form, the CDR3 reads TGCGCCAGCAGCCAAGACATTAGCACAGATACGCAGTATTTT.

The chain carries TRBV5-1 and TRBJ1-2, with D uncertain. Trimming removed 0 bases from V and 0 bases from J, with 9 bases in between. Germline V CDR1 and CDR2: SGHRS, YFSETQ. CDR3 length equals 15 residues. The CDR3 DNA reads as TGCGCCAGCAGCTTGGGGTCGGTCGCTAACTATGGCTACACCTTC. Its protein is CASSLGSVANYGYTF.